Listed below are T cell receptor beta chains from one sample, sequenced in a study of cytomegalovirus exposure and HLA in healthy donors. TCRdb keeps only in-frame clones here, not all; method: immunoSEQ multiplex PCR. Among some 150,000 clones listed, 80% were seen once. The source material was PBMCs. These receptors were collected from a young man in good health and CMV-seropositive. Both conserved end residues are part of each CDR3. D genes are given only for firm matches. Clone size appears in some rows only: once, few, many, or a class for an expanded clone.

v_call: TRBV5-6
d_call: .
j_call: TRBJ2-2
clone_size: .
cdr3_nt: TGTGCCAGCAGCAAGGAAAACAGGGATGAGGGGGAGCTGTTTTTT
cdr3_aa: CASSKENRDEGELFF

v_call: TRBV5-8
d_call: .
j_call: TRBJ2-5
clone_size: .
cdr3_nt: TGTGCCAGCTCGTTCCTGGGCAGAAAAGGCCAAGAGACCCAGTACTTC
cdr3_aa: CASSFLGRKGQETQYF

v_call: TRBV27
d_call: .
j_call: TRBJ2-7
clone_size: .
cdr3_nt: TGTGCCAGCAGTTTAATAGGGTTGGAGGACTACGAGCAGTACTTC
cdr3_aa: CASSLIGLEDYEQYF

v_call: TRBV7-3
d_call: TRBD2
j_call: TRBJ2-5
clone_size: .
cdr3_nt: TGTGCCAGCAGCCCGGGGGGTAGGGAGACCCAGTACTTC
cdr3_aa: CASSPGGRETQYF

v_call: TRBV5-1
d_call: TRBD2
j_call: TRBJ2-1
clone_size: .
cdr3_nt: TGCGCCAGCAGCTTGTCGTGGACTAGCTCGGCGCAGTTCTTC
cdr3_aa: CASSLSWTSSAQFF

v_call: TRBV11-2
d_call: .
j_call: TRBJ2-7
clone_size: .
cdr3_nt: TGTGCCAGCAGCCCAGCGGGCGGGGATTCCTCCTACGAGCAGTACTTC
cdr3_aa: CASSPAGGDSSYEQYF

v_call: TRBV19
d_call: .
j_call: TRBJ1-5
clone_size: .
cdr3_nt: TGTGCCAGTAGTAAAATCACACAACAATATAGCAATCAGCCCCAGCATTTT
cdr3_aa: CASSKITQQYSNQPQHF

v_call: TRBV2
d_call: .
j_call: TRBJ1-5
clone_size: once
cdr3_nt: TGTGCCAGCAGTTTCCCAGGAAGCAATCAGCCCCAGCATTTT
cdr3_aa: CASSFPGSNQPQHF

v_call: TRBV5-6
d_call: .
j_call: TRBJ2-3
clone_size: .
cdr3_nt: TGTGCCAGCAGCCCCCTGGGCCAGGCCGATACGCAGTATTTT
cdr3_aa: CASSPLGQADTQYF

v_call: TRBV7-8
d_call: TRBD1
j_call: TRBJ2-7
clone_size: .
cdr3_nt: TGTGCCAGCAGCTATTCAGCCGGGACAGGGGGCTCCTACGAGCAGTACTTC
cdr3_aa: CASSYSAGTGGSYEQYF

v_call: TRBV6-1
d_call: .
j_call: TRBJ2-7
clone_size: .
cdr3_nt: TGTGCCAGCAGTGAAGACAGGGTAGGGTACGAGCAGTACTTC
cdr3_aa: CASSEDRVGYEQYF

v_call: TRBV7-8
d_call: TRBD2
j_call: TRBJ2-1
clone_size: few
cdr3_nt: TGTGCCAGCAGCTTAACCGCCCGACTAGCGGCCTCTGGTAATGAGCAGTTCTTC
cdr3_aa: CASSLTARLAASGNEQFF

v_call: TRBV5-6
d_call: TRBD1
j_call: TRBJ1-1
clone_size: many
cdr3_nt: TGTGCCAGCAGCTTGCCGACAGGGTATGCTGAAGCTTTCTTT
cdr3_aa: CASSLPTGYAEAFF

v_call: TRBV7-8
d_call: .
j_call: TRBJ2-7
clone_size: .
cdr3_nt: TGTGCCAGCAGCCGGGACACCACCTACGAGCAGTACTTC
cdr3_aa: CASSRDTTYEQYF

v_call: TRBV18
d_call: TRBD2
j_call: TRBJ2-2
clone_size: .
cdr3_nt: TGTGCCAGCTCACCACTCGCTAGCGGGAGCGGCGGCACCGGGGAGCTGTTTTTT
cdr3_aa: CASSPLASGSGGTGELFF

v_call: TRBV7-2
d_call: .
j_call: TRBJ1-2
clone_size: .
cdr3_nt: TGTGCCAGCAGCTTAGCCCCTGGGGGGGCTAACTATGGCTACACCTTC
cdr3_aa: CASSLAPGGANYGYTF

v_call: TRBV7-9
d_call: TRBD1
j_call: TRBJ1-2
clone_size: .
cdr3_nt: TGTGCCAGCAGCTTAGACCGACAGGGCGGCTACACCTTC
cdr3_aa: CASSLDRQGGYTF

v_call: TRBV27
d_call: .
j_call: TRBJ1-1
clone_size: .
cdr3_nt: TGTGCCAGCAGAGACTCGGGGATGCGTTATACTGAAGCTTTCTTT
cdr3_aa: CASRDSGMRYTEAFF

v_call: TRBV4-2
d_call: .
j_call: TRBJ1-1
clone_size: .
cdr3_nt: TGTGCCAGCAGCCAAGGTCCTACACGGGAGACCACTGAAGCTTTCTTT
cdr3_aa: CASSQGPTRETTEAFF

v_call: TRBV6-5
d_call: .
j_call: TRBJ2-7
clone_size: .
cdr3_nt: TGTGCCAGCAGTTACGGGCCGCCGAGCTCCTACGAGCAGTACTTC
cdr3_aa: CASSYGPPSSYEQYF

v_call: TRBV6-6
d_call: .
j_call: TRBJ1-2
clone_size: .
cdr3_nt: TGTGCCAGCAAGAAGTTTCGTTCGAGCTATGGCTACACCTTC
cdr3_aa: CASKKFRSSYGYTF

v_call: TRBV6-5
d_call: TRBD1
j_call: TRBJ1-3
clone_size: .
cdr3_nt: TGTGCCAGCAGTTTAGACAGGGGGCCTGGAAACACCATATATTTT
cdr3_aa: CASSLDRGPGNTIYF

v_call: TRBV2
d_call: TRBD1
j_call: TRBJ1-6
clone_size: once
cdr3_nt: TGTGCCAGCATGGCTGGGACAGGGGGATCACCCCTCCACTTT
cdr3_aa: CASMAGTGGSPLHF

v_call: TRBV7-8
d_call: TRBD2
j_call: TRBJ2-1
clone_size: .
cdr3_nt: TGTGCCAGCACCTCCCCGGGGGGGGAGCAGTTCTTC
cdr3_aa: CASTSPGGEQFF

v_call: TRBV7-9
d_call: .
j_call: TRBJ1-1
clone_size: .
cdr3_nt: TGTGCCAGCAGCTTAGTCGAGTCTGAAGCTTTCTTT
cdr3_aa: CASSLVESEAFF

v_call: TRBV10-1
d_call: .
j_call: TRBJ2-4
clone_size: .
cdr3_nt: TGCGCCAGCCCTTCGGAGGGGTTCAAAAACATTCAGTACTTC
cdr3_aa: CASPSEGFKNIQYF

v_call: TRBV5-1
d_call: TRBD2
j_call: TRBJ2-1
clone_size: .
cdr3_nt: TGCGCCAGCAGCTTGAGGGGATTAGCGGGAGGGCGTAATGAGCAGTTCTTC
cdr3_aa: CASSLRGLAGGRNEQFF

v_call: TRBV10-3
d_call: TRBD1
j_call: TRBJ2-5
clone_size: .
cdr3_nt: TGTGCCATCAGTGGGACAGGGGGAGAGACCCAGTACTTC
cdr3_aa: CAISGTGGETQYF

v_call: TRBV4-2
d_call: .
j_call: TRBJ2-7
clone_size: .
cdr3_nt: TGTGCCAGCAGCCAAGATATACGGGCCTACGAGCAGTACTTC
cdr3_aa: CASSQDIRAYEQYF

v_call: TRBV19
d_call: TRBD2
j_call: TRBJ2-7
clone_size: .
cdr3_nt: TGTGCCAGTAGGTCCCATAGCGGGAGGTACGAGCAGTACTTC
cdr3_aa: CASRSHSGRYEQYF

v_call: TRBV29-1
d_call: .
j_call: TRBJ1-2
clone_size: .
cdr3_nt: TGCAGCGTTGAATATTATGGCTACACCTTC
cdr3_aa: CSVEYYGYTF

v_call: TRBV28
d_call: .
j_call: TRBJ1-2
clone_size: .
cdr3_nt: TGTGCCAGCACCGTCCGGGGGGCCGGTGGCTACACCTTC
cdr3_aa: CASTVRGAGGYTF

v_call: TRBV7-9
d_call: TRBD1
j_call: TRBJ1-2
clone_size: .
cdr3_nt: TGTTCCAGCAGCTTAGGGACAGAGTCCTACACCTTC
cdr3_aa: CSSSLGTESYTF

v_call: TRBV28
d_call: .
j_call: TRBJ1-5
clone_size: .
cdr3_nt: TGTGCCAGCAACACAGATAGCAATCAGCCCCAGCATTTT
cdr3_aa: CASNTDSNQPQHF

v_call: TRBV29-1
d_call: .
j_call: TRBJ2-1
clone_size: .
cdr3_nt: TGCAGCGTTGACGCCCTAGGAAGCTCCTACAATGAGCAGTTCTTC
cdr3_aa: CSVDALGSSYNEQFF

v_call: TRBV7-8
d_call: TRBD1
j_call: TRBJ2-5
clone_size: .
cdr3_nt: TGTGCCAGCAGCATGGACAGGGGGACCGAGACCCAGTACTTC
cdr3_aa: CASSMDRGTETQYF

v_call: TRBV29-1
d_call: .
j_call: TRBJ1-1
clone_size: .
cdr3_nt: TGCAGCGTCGTACCGACAGAGCCCACTGAAGCTTTCTTT
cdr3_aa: CSVVPTEPTEAFF

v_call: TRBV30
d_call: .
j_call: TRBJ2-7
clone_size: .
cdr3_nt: TGTGCCTGGAGTGGCCCCAAACTCTACGAGCAGTACTTC
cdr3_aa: CAWSGPKLYEQYF

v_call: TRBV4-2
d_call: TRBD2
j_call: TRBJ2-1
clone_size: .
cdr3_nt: TGTGCCAGCAGCCAAGCTAGCGGGAGTAATGAGCAGTTCTTC
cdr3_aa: CASSQASGSNEQFF

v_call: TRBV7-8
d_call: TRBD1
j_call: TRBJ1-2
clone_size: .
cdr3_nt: TGTGCCAGCAGCACGCGGACAGGCGCTGTCGGTGGCTACACCTTC
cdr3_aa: CASSTRTGAVGGYTF

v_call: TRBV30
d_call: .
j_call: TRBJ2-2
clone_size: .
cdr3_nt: TGTGCCTGGAGTGTGCGAGTTAACACCGGGGAGCTGTTTTTT
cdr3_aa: CAWSVRVNTGELFF

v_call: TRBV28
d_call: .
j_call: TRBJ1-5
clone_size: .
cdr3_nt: TGTGCCAGCAGTGCAGGGGCTTGGCAGCCCCAGCATTTT
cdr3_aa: CASSAGAWQPQHF

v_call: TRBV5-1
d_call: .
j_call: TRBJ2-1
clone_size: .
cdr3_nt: TGCGCCAGCAGCTTGGCCAACGGGGGTGAGCAGTTCTTC
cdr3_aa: CASSLANGGEQFF

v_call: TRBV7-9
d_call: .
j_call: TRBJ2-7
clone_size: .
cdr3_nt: TGTGCCAGCAGCTCTTTAGAGGGGGCCTACGAGCAGTACTTC
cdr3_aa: CASSSLEGAYEQYF

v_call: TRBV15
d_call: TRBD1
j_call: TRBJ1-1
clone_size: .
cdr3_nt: TGTGCCGCGGGGACAGGGAACACTGAAGCTTTCTTT
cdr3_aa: CAAGTGNTEAFF

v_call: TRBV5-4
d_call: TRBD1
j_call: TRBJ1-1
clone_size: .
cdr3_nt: TGTGCCAGCAGCCAGGGGGTCAGGGCTGAAGCTTTCTTT
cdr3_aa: CASSQGVRAEAFF

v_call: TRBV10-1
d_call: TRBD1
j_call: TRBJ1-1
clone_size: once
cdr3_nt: TGCGCCAGCAGCGGGACAGGGACGAACACTGAAGCTTTCTTT
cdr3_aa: CASSGTGTNTEAFF

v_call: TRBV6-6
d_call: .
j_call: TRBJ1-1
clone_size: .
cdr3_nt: TGTGCCAGCAGTTACGGGGGGGGCACTGAAGCTTTCTTT
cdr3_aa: CASSYGGGTEAFF

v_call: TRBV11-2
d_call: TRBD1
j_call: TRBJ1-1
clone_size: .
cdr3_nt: TGTGCCAGCAGCACAGGGACAGGGACTGAAGCTTTCTTT
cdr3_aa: CASSTGTGTEAFF

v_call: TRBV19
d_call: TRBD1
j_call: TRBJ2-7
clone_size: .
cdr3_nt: TGTGCCAGTAGTATTGGGGGGACAGGATCCTACGAGCAGTACTTC
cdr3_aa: CASSIGGTGSYEQYF

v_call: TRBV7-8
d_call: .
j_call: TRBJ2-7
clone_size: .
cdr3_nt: TGTGCCAGCAGCTTAGACAGGGTAGCCTACGAGCAGTACTTC
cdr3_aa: CASSLDRVAYEQYF

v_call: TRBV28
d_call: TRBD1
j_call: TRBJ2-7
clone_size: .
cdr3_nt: TGTGCCAGCTTCACTAGGGGACAGGGGGACTACGAGCAGTACTTC
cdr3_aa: CASFTRGQGDYEQYF

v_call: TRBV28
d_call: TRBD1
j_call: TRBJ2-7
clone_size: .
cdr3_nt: TGTGCCAGCACCCCCCCGGTCGGACAGGGGGAGGACGAGCAGTACTTC
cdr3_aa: CASTPPVGQGEDEQYF

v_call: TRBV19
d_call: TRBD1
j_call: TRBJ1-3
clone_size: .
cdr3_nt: TGTGCCAGTAGTACCTCGACAGGGGTCGGAAACACCATATATTTT
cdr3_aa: CASSTSTGVGNTIYF

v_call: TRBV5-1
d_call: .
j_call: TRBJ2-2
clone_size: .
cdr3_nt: TGCGCCAGCAGCTTCACAGAACTAGCTACCGGGGAGCTGTTTTTT
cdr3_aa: CASSFTELATGELFF

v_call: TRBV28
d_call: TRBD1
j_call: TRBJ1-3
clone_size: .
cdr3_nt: TGTGCCAGCATTGGGACAGGCTCTGGAAACACCATATATTTT
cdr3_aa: CASIGTGSGNTIYF

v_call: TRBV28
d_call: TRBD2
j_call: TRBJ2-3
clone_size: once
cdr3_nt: TGTGCCAGCAGTACCTACCCCAGCGGGAGGGCCGGAATGATCACAGATACGCAGTATTTT
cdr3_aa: CASSTYPSGRAGMITDTQYF

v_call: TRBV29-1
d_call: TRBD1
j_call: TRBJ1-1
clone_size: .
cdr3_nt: TGCAGCGTTGAACCACAGGGGATTAATGAAGCTTTCTTT
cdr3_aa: CSVEPQGINEAFF